A selection of T cell receptor beta chains follows, all from one sample in a study of vaccination and CD4 T cells after COVID-19. Each CDR3 protein gets one entry after TCRdb re-called the PCR reads with MiXCR. The sample includes about 9,400 distinct CDR3 sequences, 48% of them seen just once. These receptors have no identified antigens. Sequencing used CD4+ T cells from blood, cultured in vitro. Receptor source: a human donor in good health. Both conserved end residues are part of each CDR3. D genes are given only for firm matches. Clone size, where shown, is once, few, many, or a class for clones that have expanded.

d_gene	abundance	j_gene	v_gene	CDR3aa	CDR3nt
TRBD2	.	TRBJ2-2	TRBV20-1	CSASTSGNTGELFF	TGCAGTGCTAGCACTAGCGGGAACACCGGGGAGCTGTTTTTT
.	.	TRBJ1-6	TRBV2	CASSPRAGVYNSPLHF	TGTGCCAGCAGCCCCAGGGCGGGGGTCTATAATTCACCCCTCCACTTT
.	few	TRBJ1-5	TRBV6-1	CARSLAEPNQPQHF	TGTGCCAGATCGTTGGCAGAGCCTAATCAGCCCCAGCATTTT
TRBD1	.	TRBJ1-2	TRBV19	CASKPDGTGVGYTF	TGTGCCAGTAAGCCCGACGGGACAGGGGTCGGCTACACCTTC
.	.	TRBJ2-1	TRBV20-1	CSAPMGASSYNEQFF	TGCAGTGCACCGATGGGAGCTTCCTCCTACAATGAGCAGTTCTTC
.	few	TRBJ1-5	TRBV25-1	CASSVGNQPQHF	TGTGCCAGCAGTGTGGGGAATCAGCCCCAGCATTTT
TRBD2	.	TRBJ2-4	TRBV20-1	CSAPAGGQNIQYF	TGCAGTGCTCCAGCGGGGGGCCAGAACATTCAGTACTTC
.	few	TRBJ1-2	TRBV6-5	CASSYSGDLYGYTF	TGTGCCAGCAGTTACTCAGGAGACCTCTATGGCTACACCTTC
TRBD2	.	TRBJ2-1	TRBV7-8	CASSLGRGRLAGHNEQFF	TGTGCCAGCAGCTTGGGTAGGGGCAGGCTAGCGGGTCACAATGAGCAGTTCTTC
.	.	TRBJ1-3	TRBV30	CAWGQSGNTIYF	TGTGCCTGGGGTCAATCTGGAAACACCATATATTTT
.	few	TRBJ2-1	TRBV24-1	CATSVANEQFF	TGTGCCACCAGTGTAGCCAATGAGCAGTTCTTC
TRBD2	once	TRBJ2-3	TRBV10-2	CASSDEGTSYMDTQYF	TGCGCCAGCAGTGATGAGGGGACTAGCTATATGGATACGCAGTATTTT
.	.	TRBJ2-3	TRBV11-3	CASSQRADTQYF	TGTGCCAGCAGCCAACGGGCAGATACGCAGTATTTT
.	.	TRBJ1-6	TRBV30	CAWRPWGGFSNSPLHF	TGTGCCTGGAGGCCCTGGGGGGGTTTCAGCAATTCACCCCTCCACTTT
TRBD2	few	TRBJ2-7	TRBV29-1	CSVDSLAGHEQYF	TGCAGCGTTGATTCTCTAGCGGGCCACGAGCAGTACTTC
TRBD1	.	TRBJ1-2	TRBV2	CASSLSRGTGDGYTF	TGTGCCAGCAGTCTCTCGCGAGGGACAGGGGACGGCTACACCTTC
TRBD1	.	TRBJ1-2	TRBV7-2	CASSLPQGTGYTF	TGTGCCAGCAGTCTACCACAGGGGACAGGCTACACCTTC
.	.	TRBJ1-2	TRBV27	CASSPPGVRVYGYTF	TGTGCCAGCAGTCCCCCGGGGGTCAGAGTCTATGGCTACACCTTC